The 28 T cell receptor beta chains presented below share a single source sample, sequenced in a study of T-cell reconstitution after alpha-beta-depleted transplantation in children. As it was prepared, the TCRbeta library received unique molecular identifiers. MiXCR, run by TCRdb on the PCR reads, gives a single entry per CDR3 protein. The data show about 980,000 distinct CDR3 sequences, with about 30% seen just once and roughly 28% held by the top ten. The sequencing here drew on PBMCs, mostly from graft donor cells, taken 360 days after TCRalphabeta/CD19-depleted stem cell transplant. These receptors originate from a boy under three years old who had a stem cell transplant for SCID, so the T cells may come from the graft donor.

This clonotype was counted at least ten times. The V call is TRBV10-3, the J call TRBJ2-1, with a possible D match to TRBD2 (5 bases). Per the germline V gene, CDR1 is ENHRY and CDR2 is SYGVKD. The CDR3 is 15 residues long. Trimming shortened V by 4 bases and J by 4 bases, and 14 bases separated the two germline ends. CDR3 sequence reads: CAISVQRSIYNEQFF. Written as DNA, the CDR3 is TGTGCCATCAGTGTGCAGCGGTCAATTTACAATGAGCAGTTCTTC.

The chain combines TRBV6-2 or TRBV6-3 with TRBJ2-1; no clear D gene. The germline CDR1 and CDR2 sequences are MNHEY and SVGEGT. Trimming shortened V by 2 bases and J by 11 bases, and 7 bases separated the two germline ends. CDR3 length equals 11 residues. In DNA, the CDR3 is TGTGCCAGCAGTTACGTGGCAAAGCAGTTCTTC. It encodes CASSYVAKQFF.

The chain joins TRBV4-2 to TRBJ2-7; 10 positions match TRBD2. From germline, CDR1 is LGHNA and CDR2 YNFKEQ. J was trimmed by 5 bases and V by 0 bases; bases with no gene match: 7. The CDR3 runs to 16 residues. The CDR3 DNA sequence: TGTGCCAGCAGCCAAGAACCGGCTAGCGGGGGCCACGAGCAGTACTTC. The encoded protein is CASSQEPASGGHEQYF.

This clonotype was observed a handful of times. The V and J genes are TRBV9 and TRBJ2-1, with D perhaps assigned TRBD1 or TRBD2 (7 bases each). Trimming removed 1 base at V and 5 bases at J, with 19 bases between. Germline CDR1 is SGDLS and CDR2 is YYNGEE. CDR3 length equals 17 residues. The CDR3 spells CASSVYAQGGANNEQFF. The CDR3 bases are TGTGCCAGCAGCGTATACGCCCAGGGGGGGGCGAACAATGAGCAGTTCTTC.

The chain couples TRBV24-1 to TRBJ2-1; D call uncertain. The ends were cut back, 4 bases at V and 9 bases at J, with 18 bases in the middle. The CDR3 totals 15 residues. Germline CDR1 reads KGHDR; CDR2 reads SFDVKD. Here the CDR3 DNA reads TGTGCCACCAGTGACCCTACAAATGTCGGCGGTGAGCAGTTCTTC. Its protein product is CATSDPTNVGGEQFF.

The chain combines TRBV7-2 with TRBJ1-1; no reliable D call. The V end lost 1 base, the J end lost 1 base, and 13 bases lay between the germline ends. Per the germline V gene, CDR1 is SGHTA and CDR2 is FQGNSA. CDR3 length equals 16 residues. This chain's CDR3 is CASSLEGILRNTEAFF. The CDR3 DNA sequence: TGTGCCAGCAGCTTAGAGGGTATCCTCCGGAACACTGAAGCTTTCTTT.

Only a few counts were recorded for this clonotype. The V and J genes are TRBV29-1 and TRBJ2-1, with D possibly matching TRBD2 (6 bases). The CDR3 runs to 16 residues. In germline, CDR1 is SQVTM, CDR2 ANQGSEA. Trimming left V 4 bases short and J 4 bases short, with 20 bases between. CDR3: CSVGGVFGRGYNEQFF. For the CDR3, the DNA is TGCAGCGTTGGGGGGGTCTTCGGGCGGGGATACAATGAGCAGTTCTTC.

This clonotype turned up a few times. The chain has TRBV5-1 and TRBJ1-4, with TRBD1 as a possible D gene (6 bases). The V gene lost 4 bases and the J gene lost 8 bases, with 15 bases spanning the gap. This CDR3 is 14 amino acids long. Germline CDR1 reads SGHRS; CDR2 reads YFSETQ. The CDR3 reads CASSPVWTDEKLFF. CDR3 nucleotides: TGCGCCAGCAGCCCAGTTTGGACAGACGAAAAACTGTTTTTT.

This clonotype was recorded a few times. The chain couples TRBV29-1 to TRBJ2-7; unclear D gene. Trimming removed 6 bases at V and 2 bases at J, with 26 bases between. Germline V CDR1 and CDR2: SQVTM, ANQGSEA. CDR3 length: 17 residues. The CDR3: CSVQLPPVGPSAYEQYF. CDR3 sequence (DNA): TGCAGCGTCCAACTCCCCCCCGTTGGCCCGTCGGCCTACGAGCAGTACTTC.

The rearrangement joins TRBV15 to TRBJ1-5; unclear D gene. Germline V gene sequence: CDR1 LNHNV, CDR2 YYDKDF (reference sequence). The CDR3 has 16 amino acids. The germline V and J ends were trimmed by 5 bases and 2 bases, with 16 bases remaining between them. CDR3 sequence: CATSRDFGIRNQPQHF. In DNA, the CDR3 is TGTGCCACCAGCCGCGATTTCGGCATCCGCAATCAGCCCCAGCATTTT.

This clonotype was seen at least ten times. The J gene is TRBJ2-7, the V gene TRBV6-2 or TRBV6-3; no clear D. This CDR3 region has 12 residues. Germline V lookup: CDR1 MNHEY, CDR2 SVGEGT. Trimming took 5 bases from V and 3 from J, leaving 8 bases between them. The CDR3, as DNA: TGTGCCAGCAGTAGGGCCATCTACGAGCAGTACTTC. This gives the protein CASSRAIYEQYF.

The count of this clonotype is one. The chain couples TRBV12-3 or TRBV12-4 to TRBJ2-1; 7 bases are a match to TRBD2. There are 15 residues in the CDR3. V trimming: 10 bases; J trimming: 6 bases; junction bases outside the gene matches: 15. The CDR3 region is CATWGGAGTTNEQFF. The CDR3 bases are TGTGCCACGTGGGGAGGGGCAGGAACTACCAATGAGCAGTTCTTC.

V and J are TRBV12-3 or TRBV12-4 and TRBJ2-7, with TRBD1 as a possible D gene (6 bases). Between the trimmed V and J ends, which lost 0 bases and 5 bases, there was a span of 17 bases. The CDR3 consists of 16 residues. The CDR3 DNA is TGTGCCAGCAGTTTAGCTCGGGCAGGGGCGCCGCACGAGCAGTACTTC. Protein: CASSLARAGAPHEQYF.

The sample holds many counts of this clonotype. The CDR3 DNA is TGCAGCGTTCTGGGCGGGGCCCACACAGATACGCAGTATTTT. This codes for CSVLGGAHTDTQYF. The chain combines TRBV29-1 with TRBJ2-3, with D maybe TRBD2 (6 bases). Per the germline V gene, CDR1 is SQVTM and CDR2 is ANQGSEA. The ends were cut back, 5 bases at V and 2 bases at J, with 14 bases in the middle. The length of the CDR3 is 14 residues.

V usage is TRBV12-3 or TRBV12-4 and J usage is TRBJ2-1; 8 bases match TRBD2. This CDR3 has 15 residues. The trim removed 3 bases at V and 4 bases at J, leaving 5 bases unmatched. The CDR3 here is CASSFGLALYNEQFF. The CDR3 coding sequence is TGTGCCAGCAGTTTTGGACTAGCCTTATACAATGAGCAGTTCTTC.

The rearrangement uses TRBV7-8 and TRBJ2-1, with 15 bases matching TRBD2. The CDR3 length is 18 residues. With 2 bases clipped from V and 9 bases from J, the junction kept 11 bases outside the gene matches. CDR1 and CDR2 from the germline V gene are SGHVS and FQNEAQ. CDR3 sequence (DNA): TGTGCCAGCAGCTTAAGGACTAGCGGGGGGGCCTTCTTGGTTGAGCAGTTCTTC. Translation gives CASSLRTSGGAFLVEQFF.

This clonotype was seen a handful of times. V is TRBV20-1 and J is TRBJ2-7; D perhaps matches TRBD2 (5 bases). The germline V and J ends were trimmed by 2 bases and 5 bases, with 13 bases remaining between them. Per germline, CDR1 DFQATT and CDR2 SNEGSKA (reference sequence). The length of the CDR3 is 13 residues. The CDR3 loop is CSARSEIGNEQYF. As DNA, the CDR3 is TGCAGTGCTAGATCGGAAATCGGGAACGAGCAGTACTTC.

This clonotype was counted a few times. The rearrangement links TRBV5-1 to TRBJ1-2; TRBD1 agrees at 7 bases. Germline CDR1 SGHRS, CDR2 YFSETQ. CDR3 size: 13 residues. The junction had 6 bases not matched to a gene; V was cut back by 5 bases and J by 5 bases. CDR3 sequence (DNA): TGCGCCAGCAGACTCGGGACAGAATATGGCTACACCTTC. Encoded protein: CASRLGTEYGYTF.

The chain joins TRBV12-3 or TRBV12-4 to TRBJ2-1; tentative D call: TRBD2 (6 bases). Trimming removed 6 bases from V and 10 bases from J, with 13 bases in between. The CDR3 spans 12 residues. The CDR3 loop is CASSSKAGEQFF. Written as DNA, the CDR3 is TGTGCCAGCAGCTCGAAAGCGGGCGAGCAGTTCTTC.

The chain recombines TRBV7-9 with TRBJ2-7, with unresolved D. This CDR3 contains 14 residues. CDR1 is SEHNR, CDR2 FQNEAQ, per germline (reference sequence). V lost 3 bases and J 2 bases, leaving 11 bases between the germline ends. DNA for the CDR3: TGTGCCAGCAGCTTCACATTATCTGCCTACGAGCAGTACTTC. Translated, it gives CASSFTLSAYEQYF.

This clonotype turned up a few times. The V gene is TRBV5-6, the J gene TRBJ2-5; TRBD2 matches at 7 bases. From germline, CDR1 is SGHDT and CDR2 YYEEEE. J was trimmed by 6 bases and V by 4 bases; bases with no gene match: 9. The CDR3 spans 14 residues. CDR3 nucleotide sequence: TGTGCCAGCAGCCAAATGACTAGCCGAAAGACCCAGTACTTC. This gives the protein CASSQMTSRKTQYF.

The chain joins TRBV7-2 to TRBJ2-2, with a possible D match to TRBD2 (6 bases). With 2 bases removed from V and 9 bases from J, the gap between germline ends came to 22 bases. CDR1 is SGHTA, CDR2 FQGNSA, per germline. The CDR3 length is 17 residues. The CDR3 is CASSLFSGTPVVWELFF. The CDR3 DNA is TGTGCCAGCAGCTTATTTTCCGGGACTCCCGTCGTGTGGGAGCTGTTTTTT.

The rearrangement links TRBV12-3 or TRBV12-4 to TRBJ1-2; TRBD1 might be the D (5 bases). Deletions cut 6 bases from V and 4 bases from J, with 18 bases between. This CDR3 contains 15 residues. In DNA form, the CDR3 reads TGTGCCAGCAGCTCGTCAGGCTGGGGCCGCTATGGCTACACCTTC. It specifies CASSSSGWGRYGYTF.

The chain links TRBV7-9 to TRBJ1-2; no clear D gene. Trimming stripped 5 bases from V and 3 bases from J, with 19 bases between. The CDR3 covers 16 residues. CDR1 and CDR2 (germline): SEHNR, FQNEAQ (reference sequence). The CDR3 DNA sequence: TGTGCCAGCAGCATTTATCCCGTAGACATTGACTATGGCTACACCTTC. This codes for CASSIYPVDIDYGYTF. Full variable domain (remainder filled in from reference TRBV7-9 and TRBJ1-2): DTGVSQNPRHKITKRGQNVTFRCDPISEHNRLYWYRQTLGQGPEFLTYFQNEAQLEKSRLLSDRFSAERPKGSFSTLEIQRTEQGDSAMYLCASSIYPVDIDYGYTFGSGTRLTVV.

The chain uses TRBV7-2 and TRBJ1-2; D uncertain. This CDR3 is built from 14 residues. The germline V gene encodes CDR1 SGHTA and CDR2 FQGNSA. V lost 3 bases and J lost 8, with 16 bases in between. CDR3 nucleotides: TGTGCCAGCAGCTTCTCTCGGGGAGTCTTGGGCTACACCTTC. This codes for CASSFSRGVLGYTF. Full variable domain (remainder filled in from reference TRBV7-2 and TRBJ1-2): GAGVSQSPSNKVTEKGKDVELRCDPISGHTALYWYRQSLGQGLEFLIYFQGNSAPDKSGLPSDRFSAERTGGSVSTLTIQRTQQEDSAVYLCASSFSRGVLGYTFGSGTRLTVV.

The rearrangement joins TRBV27 to TRBJ1-6; D unclear. Germline V gene lookup returns CDR1 MNHEY and CDR2 SMNVEV (reference sequence). V was clipped by 4 bases and J by 9 bases, with 7 bases between them. This CDR3 comprises 12 residues. The CDR3 DNA follows: TGTGCCAGCAGTTCAAGGCTTTCACCCCTCCACTTT. Its translation: CASSSRLSPLHF.

DNA of the CDR3: TGTGCCAGCAGGCCAGGGAGCTGGGACACTGAAGCTTTCTTT. Protein product: CASRPGSWDTEAFF. The V call is TRBV12-3 or TRBV12-4, the J call TRBJ1-1, with D perhaps TRBD1 (5 bases). The V end lost 6 bases, the J end lost 3 bases, and 14 bases lay between the germline ends. This CDR3 contains 14 residues.

The gene calls are TRBV28 and TRBJ2-1, with D unclear. CDR1 and CDR2 (germline): MDHEN, SYDVKM. The CDR3 contains 11 residues. V was cut by 8 bases and J by 9 bases, with 11 bases left in between. The CDR3 region has the DNA TGTGCCAGCTGCATCTCCGGTGAGCAGTTCTTC. Residues: CASCISGEQFF.